This is a list of T cell receptor beta chains from one sample in a study of Ad26.COV2.S vaccination and SARS-CoV-2 variants. Profiled with immunoSEQ multiplex PCR; TCRdb holds only in-frame clones, not every one. The sample lists 350,000 to 500,000 clones; 85% to 90% were seen once. Sample: peripheral blood, taken in a trial of Ad26.COV2.S vaccine versus placebo. The receptors here all came from a person between 18 and 65 years old who received the Ad26.COV2.S COVID-19 vaccine or a placebo. CDR3s include the opening cysteine and the closing phenylalanine or tryptophan. A D gene is named only where the DNA matches it firmly. Not every row has a clone size; where given, it reads once, few, many or a size class.

v_call: TRBV11-2
clone_size: .
d_call: .
j_call: TRBJ2-7
cdr3_aa: CASSLDIASPGEQYF
cdr3_nt: TGTGCCAGCAGCTTAGATATCGCCAGCCCCGGGGAGCAGTACTTC

v_call: TRBV19
clone_size: .
d_call: .
j_call: TRBJ1-2
cdr3_aa: CACCSAHGRVPDYGYTF
cdr3_nt: TGTGCCTGTTGTTCGGCACACGGCCGGGTCCCGGACTATGGCTACACCTTC

v_call: TRBV7-9
clone_size: .
d_call: .
j_call: TRBJ1-1
cdr3_aa: CASSPYRTTNTEAFF
cdr3_nt: TGTGCCAGCAGCCCCTACCGAACAACGAACACTGAAGCTTTCTTT

v_call: TRBV19
clone_size: .
d_call: TRBD1
j_call: TRBJ1-2
cdr3_aa: CASSVLQGAQNYGYTF
cdr3_nt: TGTGCCAGTAGTGTCCTACAGGGGGCGCAGAACTATGGCTACACCTTC

v_call: TRBV27
clone_size: .
d_call: .
j_call: TRBJ1-5
cdr3_aa: CASSLSVSNQPQHF
cdr3_nt: TGTGCCAGCAGTTTATCGGTGAGCAATCAGCCCCAGCATTTT

v_call: TRBV4-3
clone_size: .
d_call: .
j_call: TRBJ2-1
cdr3_aa: CASSQDEDPRAGRRNEQFF
cdr3_nt: TGCGCCAGCAGCCAAGATGAGGATCCTAGGGCAGGGAGAAGAAATGAGCAGTTCTTC

v_call: TRBV7-2
clone_size: .
d_call: .
j_call: TRBJ2-7
cdr3_aa: CASGGGPEQYF
cdr3_nt: TGTGCCAGCGGGGGGGGCCCCGAGCAGTACTTC

v_call: TRBV5-1
clone_size: .
d_call: .
j_call: TRBJ1-4
cdr3_aa: CASSLLGLGEKLFF
cdr3_nt: TGCGCCAGCAGCTTGTTGGGCCTTGGTGAAAAACTGTTTTTT

v_call: TRBV12-3/TRBV12-4
clone_size: few
d_call: .
j_call: TRBJ1-1
cdr3_aa: CASSPQGTEAFF
cdr3_nt: TGTGCCAGCAGTCCGCAGGGAACTGAAGCTTTCTTT

v_call: TRBV28
clone_size: .
d_call: .
j_call: TRBJ1-2
cdr3_aa: CASSGGANYGYTF
cdr3_nt: TGTGCCAGCAGTGGTGGCGCTAACTATGGCTACACCTTC

v_call: TRBV20-1
clone_size: .
d_call: .
j_call: TRBJ1-1
cdr3_aa: CSAKTGPEAFF
cdr3_nt: TGCAGTGCTAAAACAGGGCCCGAAGCTTTCTTT

v_call: TRBV28
clone_size: .
d_call: TRBD1
j_call: TRBJ1-2
cdr3_aa: CASSFPGTGSGYTF
cdr3_nt: TGTGCCAGCAGTTTCCCCGGGACAGGTAGTGGCTACACCTTC

v_call: TRBV12-3/TRBV12-4
clone_size: .
d_call: .
j_call: TRBJ1-2
cdr3_aa: CASSGGPRGYTF
cdr3_nt: TGTGCCAGCAGTGGCGGCCCGAGGGGCTACACCTTC

v_call: TRBV5-1
clone_size: .
d_call: TRBD1
j_call: TRBJ1-3
cdr3_aa: CASSVTGTGNTIYF
cdr3_nt: TGCGCCAGCAGCGTGACAGGGACCGGAAACACCATATATTTT

v_call: TRBV7-9
clone_size: .
d_call: .
j_call: TRBJ2-7
cdr3_aa: CASTGTPVNYEQYF
cdr3_nt: TGTGCCAGCACCGGGACACCGGTGAATTACGAGCAGTACTTC

v_call: TRBV9
clone_size: .
d_call: TRBD2
j_call: TRBJ2-3
cdr3_aa: CASSVGTSGGADTQYF
cdr3_nt: TGTGCCAGCAGCGTAGGGACTAGCGGGGGAGCAGATACGCAGTATTTT

v_call: TRBV24-1
clone_size: .
d_call: TRBD1
j_call: TRBJ2-3
cdr3_aa: CATSEPGQGTTDTQYF
cdr3_nt: TGTGCCACCAGTGAACCGGGACAGGGGACCACAGATACGCAGTATTTT

v_call: TRBV19
clone_size: .
d_call: .
j_call: TRBJ1-6
cdr3_aa: CASSIGRGNSPLHF
cdr3_nt: TGTGCCAGTAGTATAGGGCGTGGGAATTCACCCCTCCACTTT

v_call: TRBV18
clone_size: .
d_call: TRBD1
j_call: TRBJ2-3
cdr3_aa: CASSGPGQGSTDTQYF
cdr3_nt: TGTGCCAGCTCCGGCCCAGGACAGGGAAGCACAGATACGCAGTATTTT

v_call: TRBV5-1
clone_size: .
d_call: .
j_call: TRBJ2-3
cdr3_aa: CASSPPPSDTHYF
cdr3_nt: TGCGCCAGCAGCCCACCCCCCTCAGATACGCATTATTTT

v_call: TRBV28
clone_size: many
d_call: .
j_call: TRBJ1-6
cdr3_aa: CASSPSSGINSPLHF
cdr3_nt: TGTGCCAGCAGTCCCAGTTCAGGGATTAATTCACCCCTCCACTTT

v_call: TRBV11-3
clone_size: .
d_call: .
j_call: TRBJ1-2
cdr3_aa: CASSSQANADFYGYTF
cdr3_nt: TGTGCCAGCAGCTCACAAGCGAACGCAGATTTCTATGGCTACACCTTC

v_call: TRBV7-3
clone_size: .
d_call: .
j_call: TRBJ1-2
cdr3_aa: CASSTAAGGYGYTF
cdr3_nt: TGTGCCAGCAGCACCGCCGCGGGAGGATATGGCTACACCTTC

v_call: TRBV2
clone_size: .
d_call: TRBD2
j_call: TRBJ2-3
cdr3_aa: CASSDLAVTTSTDTQYF
cdr3_nt: TGTGCCAGCAGCGACCTAGCGGTTACCACTAGCACAGATACGCAGTATTTT

v_call: TRBV5-1
clone_size: .
d_call: .
j_call: TRBJ2-7
cdr3_aa: CASSLTSLSEQYF
cdr3_nt: TGCGCCAGCAGCTTAACTAGCTTATCCGAGCAGTACTTC

v_call: TRBV30
clone_size: .
d_call: .
j_call: TRBJ2-7
cdr3_aa: CAWSVVIGDPSEQYF
cdr3_nt: TGTGCCTGGAGTGTAGTTATCGGTGATCCGTCGGAGCAGTACTTC

v_call: TRBV6-2/TRBV6-3
clone_size: .
d_call: .
j_call: TRBJ2-1
cdr3_aa: CASSYGLNYNEQFF
cdr3_nt: TGTGCCAGCAGTTATGGGCTAAACTACAATGAGCAGTTCTTC

v_call: TRBV19
clone_size: once
d_call: .
j_call: TRBJ2-5
cdr3_aa: CASSIDTSVTGETQYF
cdr3_nt: TGTGCCAGTAGTATAGATACGTCAGTTACCGGGGAGACCCAGTACTTC

v_call: TRBV9
clone_size: .
d_call: .
j_call: TRBJ2-1
cdr3_aa: CASSVEGFRSYNEQFF
cdr3_nt: TGTGCCAGCAGCGTAGAGGGGTTTCGGTCCTACAATGAGCAGTTCTTC

v_call: TRBV19
clone_size: .
d_call: .
j_call: TRBJ2-7
cdr3_aa: CASIGGSRMDEQYF
cdr3_nt: TGTGCCAGTATCGGGGGCTCGCGGATGGACGAGCAGTACTTC

v_call: TRBV6-2/TRBV6-3
clone_size: .
d_call: .
j_call: TRBJ2-7
cdr3_aa: CASSFNFYEQYF
cdr3_nt: TGTGCCAGCAGTTTCAATTTCTACGAGCAGTACTTC

v_call: TRBV30
clone_size: .
d_call: TRBD1
j_call: TRBJ1-3
cdr3_aa: CAWSQGGVNTIYF
cdr3_nt: TGTGCCTGGAGCCAGGGGGGTGTAAACACCATATATTTT

v_call: TRBV4-3
clone_size: .
d_call: .
j_call: TRBJ2-3
cdr3_aa: CASSQDVWRAGSGVSTDTQYF
cdr3_nt: TGCGCCAGCAGCCAAGATGTCTGGAGGGCAGGATCGGGGGTTAGCACAGATACGCAGTATTTT

v_call: TRBV30
clone_size: .
d_call: TRBD2
j_call: TRBJ2-1
cdr3_aa: CARGLAGGHEQFF
cdr3_nt: TGTGCCCGGGGGCTAGCGGGGGGGCATGAGCAGTTCTTC

v_call: TRBV24-1
clone_size: .
d_call: TRBD1
j_call: TRBJ2-3
cdr3_aa: CATSDADRGGADTQYF
cdr3_nt: TGTGCCACCAGTGATGCGGACAGGGGAGGTGCAGATACGCAGTATTTT

v_call: TRBV6-5
clone_size: .
d_call: TRBD1
j_call: TRBJ2-2
cdr3_aa: CASTWDRAGTGELFF
cdr3_nt: TGTGCCAGCACCTGGGACAGGGCGGGCACCGGGGAGCTGTTTTTT

v_call: TRBV30
clone_size: .
d_call: .
j_call: TRBJ1-1
cdr3_aa: CAWSVRTSNTEAFF
cdr3_nt: TGTGCCTGGAGTGTAAGGACATCTAACACTGAAGCTTTCTTT

v_call: TRBV5-5
clone_size: .
d_call: .
j_call: TRBJ1-5
cdr3_aa: CASSLAGNSNQPQHF
cdr3_nt: TGTGCCAGCAGCTTGGCCGGGAACAGCAATCAGCCCCAGCATTTT

v_call: TRBV9
clone_size: .
d_call: .
j_call: TRBJ2-1
cdr3_aa: CASSVGVGSDFYNEQFF
cdr3_nt: TGTGCCAGCAGCGTAGGTGTCGGTTCCGATTTCTACAATGAGCAGTTCTTC

v_call: TRBV5-1
clone_size: .
d_call: TRBD2
j_call: TRBJ2-7
cdr3_aa: CASSLWKTTTTFGGGAYEQYF
cdr3_nt: TGCGCCAGCAGCTTGTGGAAAACCACTACAACCTTCGGCGGGGGGGCCTACGAGCAGTACTTC

v_call: TRBV30
clone_size: .
d_call: .
j_call: TRBJ2-2
cdr3_aa: CAWNGGTGELFF
cdr3_nt: TGTGCCTGGAACGGGGGCACCGGGGAGCTGTTTTTT

v_call: TRBV30
clone_size: .
d_call: .
j_call: TRBJ2-1
cdr3_aa: CAWRSDQGPYNEQFF
cdr3_nt: TGTGCCTGGAGGTCGGATCAGGGGCCATACAATGAGCAGTTCTTC

v_call: TRBV9
clone_size: .
d_call: .
j_call: TRBJ2-1
cdr3_aa: CASSSTQMPSSYNEQFF
cdr3_nt: TGTGCCAGCAGCTCGACACAAATGCCGAGCTCCTACAATGAGCAGTTCTTC

v_call: TRBV19
clone_size: .
d_call: .
j_call: TRBJ1-5
cdr3_aa: CASTTSVSQGGYSNQPQHF
cdr3_nt: TGTGCCAGTACCACCTCGGTATCACAGGGCGGGTATAGCAATCAGCCCCAGCATTTT

v_call: TRBV30
clone_size: .
d_call: .
j_call: TRBJ1-5
cdr3_aa: CAWERRGGNQPQHF
cdr3_nt: TGTGCCTGGGAGAGGCGGGGCGGTAATCAGCCCCAGCATTTT

v_call: TRBV28
clone_size: .
d_call: TRBD1
j_call: TRBJ2-2
cdr3_aa: CASSSGQGATGELFF
cdr3_nt: TGTGCCAGCAGTAGCGGACAGGGGGCGACCGGGGAGCTGTTTTTT

v_call: TRBV6-5
clone_size: .
d_call: .
j_call: TRBJ1-1
cdr3_aa: CASSYSSEYTEAFF
cdr3_nt: TGTGCCAGCAGTTACTCCTCAGAATACACTGAAGCTTTCTTT

v_call: TRBV10-3
clone_size: .
d_call: TRBD1
j_call: TRBJ1-5
cdr3_aa: CAIQGAQDQPQHF
cdr3_nt: TGTGCCATCCAGGGGGCCCAGGATCAGCCCCAGCATTTT

v_call: TRBV10-2
clone_size: .
d_call: TRBD1
j_call: TRBJ2-3
cdr3_aa: CASVARDRVTDTQYF
cdr3_nt: TGCGCCAGCGTCGCCCGGGACAGGGTTACAGATACGCAGTATTTT

v_call: TRBV4-1
clone_size: .
d_call: TRBD2
j_call: TRBJ2-5
cdr3_aa: CASSQDSPSGGAGGETQYF
cdr3_nt: TGCGCCAGCAGCCAAGACTCTCCTAGCGGGGGGGCAGGAGGAGAGACCCAGTACTTC

v_call: TRBV4-3
clone_size: once
d_call: .
j_call: TRBJ2-4
cdr3_aa: CASSQDLRTVVQNIQYF
cdr3_nt: TGCGCCAGCAGCCAAGATCTGCGGACGGTGGTCCAAAACATTCAGTACTTC